Included here is one T cell receptor (beta chain) sequence, with context. This entry belongs to a study of blood T cell repertoires in COVID-19. In the study's own analysis: Estimated nucleated cell counts came from reference gene primer amplification. Using immunoSEQ multiplex PCR, the repertoire was profiled, and TCRdb retains in-frame clones only, with some absent. That table supplies the V and J calls and clone size; D and trimming were determined from the DNA. The data show about 160,000 clones, with roughly 71% seen just once and 3.5% to 4.5% held by the top ten. This CDR3 comprises 14 residues. In germline, CDR1 is SNHLY, CDR2 FYNNEI. Trimming took 7 bases from V and 5 from J; bases not matched to a gene: 5.

The receptor comes from a woman older than 75 with acute or convalescent COVID-19. The specimen sequenced was peripheral blood. The V call is TRBV2, the J call TRBJ1-4; 9 bases fit TRBD1. CDR3 nucleotides: TGTGCCAGCACAGGGACAGGGAGAAATGAAAAACTGTTTTTT. Translated, it gives CASTGTGRNEKLFF. Variable domain in full (rest from reference TRBV2 and TRBJ1-4): EPEVTQTPSHQVTQMGQEVILRCVPISNHLYFYWYRQILGQKVEFLVSFYNNEISEKSEIFDDQFSVERPDGSNFTLKIRSTKLEDSAMYFCASTGTGRNEKLFFGSGTQLSVL.